This entry describes one TCR beta chain. The target antigen is unknown. PCR primers comprised 60 Vbeta and 13 Jbeta primers. Assay: immunoSEQ multiplex PCR; the TCRdb copy retains only in-frame clones and omits some. The table includes about 200,000 clones, roughly 90% detected once. Germline V gives CDR1 MNHNY, CDR2 SVGAGI (reference sequence). The CDR3 totals 13 residues. Trimming stripped 7 bases from V and 5 bases from J, with 14 bases between. This cohort consisted of healthy bone marrow donors. This record comes from a study of cytomegalovirus exposure and HLA in healthy donors. Study-wide findings and caveats: Presence/absence analyses took donor sequencing depth as roughly uniform. Reports state that TCR beta sequences accurately predicted most subjects' HLA-A and HLA-B alleles. A cluster of highly shared sequence variants was likely a sequencing artifact.

The chain has TRBV6-6 and TRBJ2-5; D may be TRBD2 (6 bases). Sequenced input: PBMCs. This clonotype was obtained from a boy between 2 and 10 years old in good health and CMV-seronegative. CDR3 sequence: CASISGNRETQYF. The CDR3 region has the DNA TGTGCCAGCATTAGCGGAAACAGGGAGACCCAGTACTTC.